The 3 T cell receptor beta chains listed next were all sequenced from one sample in a study of identifying expanded T cells in peripheral blood. TCRdb's table, derived via immunoSEQ multiplex PCR, lists solely in-frame clones and lacks some. The sample holds 70,000 or so clones, 90% seen once. The sample taken for sequencing was blood. The receptors were gathered from a person between 18 and 75 years old in good health.

The chain employs TRBV7-3 and TRBJ2-1; TRBD2 aligns across 9 bases. The V segment lost 2 bases and the J segment 6 bases; nucleotides outside the gene matches: 11. CDR1 is SGHTA and CDR2 is FQGTGA in the germline V gene. This CDR3 region has 17 residues. The CDR3, as DNA: TGTGCCAGCAGCTTAGTGGGGACTAGCCTGGTGGGCAATGAGCAGTTCTTC. It codes for CASSLVGTSLVGNEQFF. The full variable domain, its missing parts supplied by reference TRBV7-3 and TRBJ2-1, is GAGVSQTPSNKVTEKGKYVELRCDPISGHTALYWYRQSLGQGPEFLIYFQGTGAADDSGLPNDRFFAVRPEGSVSTLKIQRTERGDSAVYLCASSLVGTSLVGNEQFFGPGTRLTVL.

A note on this clone: The junction departs from germline at one end; a sequencing error may be responsible. This chain uses TRBV7-7 with TRBJ2-3; D is perhaps TRBD2 (5 bases). The CDR3 extends over 15 amino acids. Germline V gives CDR1 SSHAT, CDR2 FNYEAQ (reference sequence). Here the CDR3 reads CASSDGVLRTDTQYF. CDR3 DNA: TGTGCTAGCAGCGACGGGGTCCTGCGCACAGATACGCAGTATTTT. The full variable domain, completed using reference TRBV7-7 and TRBJ2-3, is GAGVSQSPRYKVTKRGQDVTLRCDPISSHATLYWYQQALGQGPEFLTYFNYEAQPDKSGLPSDRFSAERPEGSISTLTIQRTEQRDSAMYRCASSDGVLRTDTQYFGPGTRLTVL.

This clone was recorded only once. The gene calls are TRBV4-1 and TRBJ1-3; unclear D gene. The CDR3 has 13 residues. CDR1 and CDR2 from the germline V gene are MGHRA and YSYEKL. V lost 5 bases, J lost 5 bases, and 10 bases lay in between. CDR3 loop: CASSSDIRNTIYF. The CDR3 DNA follows: TGCGCCAGCAGCTCCGACATTCGAAACACCATATATTTT.